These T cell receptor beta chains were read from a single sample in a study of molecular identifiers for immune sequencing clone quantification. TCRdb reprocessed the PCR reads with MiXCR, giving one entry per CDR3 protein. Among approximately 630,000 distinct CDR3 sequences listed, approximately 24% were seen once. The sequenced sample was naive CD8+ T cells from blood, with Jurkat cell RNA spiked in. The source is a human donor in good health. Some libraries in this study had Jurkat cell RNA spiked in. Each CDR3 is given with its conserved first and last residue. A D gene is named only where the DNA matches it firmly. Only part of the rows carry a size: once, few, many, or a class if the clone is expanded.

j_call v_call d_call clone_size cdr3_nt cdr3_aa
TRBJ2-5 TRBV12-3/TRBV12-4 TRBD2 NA TGTGCCAGCAGTTTGGGACTAGTCAACAAAGAGACCCAGTACTTC CASSLGLVNKETQYF
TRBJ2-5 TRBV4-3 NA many TGCGCCAGCAGCCAAGATATGAGCGAGGAGACCCAGTACTTC CASSQDMSEETQYF
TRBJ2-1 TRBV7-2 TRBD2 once TGTGCCAGCAGCGCCTGGACTAGCGGACCCTCCTACAATGAGCAGTTCTTC CASSAWTSGPSYNEQFF
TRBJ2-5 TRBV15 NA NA TGTGCCACCAGCAGCCCAGGCTTCCAAGAGACCCAGTACTTC CATSSPGFQETQYF
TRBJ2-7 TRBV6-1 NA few TGTGCCAGCAGTGAAGACAGTGTCTACGAGCAGTACTTC CASSEDSVYEQYF
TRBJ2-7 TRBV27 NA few TGTGCCAGCAGTTTACACGGGGACAACTCCTACGAGCAGTACTTC CASSLHGDNSYEQYF
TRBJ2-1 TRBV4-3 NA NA TGCGCCAGCAGCCCGGGACTTTCCCACAATGAGCAGTTCTTC CASSPGLSHNEQFF
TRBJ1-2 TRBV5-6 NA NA TGTGCCAGCAGCTTAGCATTTGGCTACACCTTC CASSLAFGYTF
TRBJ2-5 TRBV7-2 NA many TGTGCCAGCAGCTTAGAAGGGCAGAACGGGGAGTACTTC CASSLEGQNGEYF
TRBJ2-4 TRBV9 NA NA TGTGCCAGCAGCGTAGAGACAAGTCCTGACATTCAATACTTC CASSVETSPDIQYF
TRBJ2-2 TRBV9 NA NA TGTGCCAGCAGCGTAGCCAGCGGAACGAACACCGGGGAGCTGTTTTTT CASSVASGTNTGELFF